What follows are 27 T cell receptor beta chains derived from one specimen sequenced in a study of memory CD4+ T cells and cytomegalovirus serostatus. The sort gate was single viable CD3+CD4+CD8-CD45RO+ cells for memory CD4+ T cells. The data were produced by immunoSEQ multiplex PCR, yet TCRdb's version contains in-frame clones alone and is incomplete. The data contain about 80,000 clones, 65% to 85% of them singletons. The sample taken for sequencing was memory CD4+ T cells from blood. These TCRs come from an adult in good health and CMV-seronegative.

J is TRBJ2-4 and V is TRBV4-2; no firm D call. The V end lost 2 bases, the J end lost 5 bases, and 13 bases lay between the germline ends. Germline V gene sequence: CDR1 LGHNA, CDR2 YNFKEQ. This CDR3 region has 15 residues. The CDR3 coding sequence is TGTGCCAGCAGCCAAACACCGAAGGACCAAAACATTCAGTACTTC. Its translation: CASSQTPKDQNIQYF.

The rearrangement uses TRBV5-6 and TRBJ1-5; D uncertain. The CDR3 covers 14 residues. Looked up from germline, CDR1 is SGHDT and CDR2 is YYEEEE. V lost 0 bases and J lost 5, with 9 bases in between. The CDR3, as DNA: TGTGCCAGCAGCTTGGGACTTCACGATCAGCCCCAGCATTTT. Its translation: CASSLGLHDQPQHF.

This clone was picked up a small number of times. The chain recombines TRBV5-1 with TRBJ1-3; D ambiguous. The CDR3 is 16 residues long. CDR1 SGHRS and CDR2 YFSETQ come from the germline V gene. Trimming pared 2 bases from V and 0 bases from J, leaving 12 bases between. The CDR3 DNA sequence: TGCGCCAGCAGCTTCGCGGACTCTCTCTCTGGAAACACCATATATTTT. It is translated as CASSFADSLSGNTIYF.

The chain links TRBV18 to TRBJ1-1; no definite D call. Between the trimmed V and J ends, which lost 5 bases and 1 base, there was a span of 8 bases. This CDR3 contains 13 residues. Germline loops: CDR1 KGHSH, CDR2 LQKENI. The DNA of the CDR3 is TGTGCCAGCTCATGGCCCGGGAACACTGAAGCTTTCTTT. Translation: CASSWPGNTEAFF.

V gene TRBV4-1 combines with J gene TRBJ2-2; 9 positions agree with TRBD1. This CDR3 is 18 amino acids long. The germline CDR1 and CDR2 sequences are MGHRA and YSYEKL. The V segment lost 0 bases and the J segment 2 bases; nucleotides outside the gene matches: 7. The CDR3 nucleotides are TGCGCCAGCAGCCAAGAGAGAGGACAGGGGCATAACACCGGGGAGCTGTTTTTT. Its translation: CASSQERGQGHNTGELFF.

The rearrangement uses TRBV14 and TRBJ1-2; 7 bases agree with TRBD1. V shed 4 bases and J 4 bases; nucleotides not matched to a gene: 9. CDR1 is SGHDN, CDR2 FVKESK, per germline. This CDR3 has 15 amino acids. The CDR3: CASSPTGERGYGYTF. CDR3 nucleotide sequence: TGTGCCAGCAGCCCCACAGGGGAGAGGGGCTATGGCTACACCTTC.

The chain recombines TRBV7-2 with TRBJ1-4; a possible D gene is TRBD1 (6 bases). CDR3 size: 16 residues. The V gene's germline CDR1 is SGHTA and CDR2 FQGNSA. V was pared by 5 bases and J by 6 bases, with 19 bases between. Here the CDR3 reads CASSPGGSGAHEKLFF. The CDR3, as DNA: TGTGCCAGCAGCCCAGGCGGTTCGGGGGCGCATGAAAAACTGTTTTTT.

This chain joins TRBV5-4 and TRBJ2-7; 7 bases match TRBD1. Germline CDR1 is SGHNT and CDR2 is YYREEE (reference sequence). CDR3 length: 13 amino acids. Trimming at V came to 0 bases and at J to 5 bases, leaving 2 bases not matched to a gene. The DNA of the CDR3 is TGTGCCAGCAGCTTGGACAGGGGAAACGAGCAGTACTTC. Translation: CASSLDRGNEQYF.

The CDR3 loop is CASTLRPGGSDTGELFF. The CDR3 DNA reads as TGTGCCAGTACCCTGAGGCCAGGAGGGTCGGACACCGGGGAGCTGTTTTTT. V is TRBV19 and J is TRBJ2-2; D might be TRBD2 (6 bases). CDR3 size: 17 residues. CDR1 is LNHDA, CDR2 SQIVND, per germline (reference sequence). V lost 7 bases and J lost 3, with 21 bases in between. The complete variable domain, with remaining parts taken from reference TRBV19 and TRBJ2-2, reads DGGITQSPKYLFRKEGQNVTLSCEQNLNHDAMYWYRQDPGQGLRLIYYSQIVNDFQKGDIAEGYSVSREKKESFPLTVTSAQKNPTAFYLCASTLRPGGSDTGELFFGEGSRLTVL.

A few counts support this clone. The chain joins TRBV4-2 to TRBJ2-2; D ambiguous. Trimming stripped 3 bases from V and 1 base from J, with 6 bases between. CDR1 and CDR2 from the germline V gene are LGHNA and YNFKEQ. There are 14 residues in the CDR3. The CDR3 coding sequence is TGTGCCAGCAGCCAGACTGGGAACACCGGGGAGCTGTTTTTT. Translated, it gives CASSQTGNTGELFF.

For this clone: One junction end does not reproduce the germline sequence, and a read error may be involved. The gene calls are TRBV7-7 and TRBJ2-5; TRBD1 matches at 11 bases. CDR1 and CDR2 (germline): SSHAT, FNYEAQ (reference sequence). CDR3 length: 15 residues. The CDR3 DNA reads TGTGCTAGCAGCTACGCCGGGACAGGGGGAGAGACCCAGTACTTC. It encodes CASSYAGTGGETQYF.

This chain links TRBV19 with TRBJ1-6; 9 nucleotides line up with TRBD1. The CDR3 totals 16 residues. Looked up from germline, CDR1 is LNHDA and CDR2 is SQIVND (reference sequence). Trimming took 5 bases from V and 7 from J; bases not matched to a gene: 9. CDR3 protein: CASSSGQGLGNSPLHF. The CDR3 coding sequence is TGTGCCAGTAGTTCCGGACAGGGGTTGGGGAATTCACCCCTCCACTTT.

The gene calls are TRBV5-1 and TRBJ2-5; the D gene could be TRBD1 or TRBD2 (6 bases each). The CDR3 has 15 residues. Germline values: CDR1 SGHRS, CDR2 YFSETQ. V was shortened by 4 bases and J by 0 bases, with 13 bases between the two germline ends. The CDR3 loop is CASSPPRGDQETQYF. The CDR3, as DNA: TGCGCCAGCAGCCCCCCTAGGGGGGACCAAGAGACCCAGTACTTC.

The chain carries TRBV7-2 and TRBJ1-3, with unresolved D. V dropped 5 bases and J dropped 4 bases, with 21 bases sitting between them. Germline lookup yields CDR1 SGHTA and CDR2 FQGNSA. The CDR3 loop spans 17 amino acids. DNA for the CDR3: TGTGCCAGCAGCAGCTTCCGGACGGACTCTTACGGAAACACCATATATTTT. Translation gives CASSSFRTDSYGNTIYF.

The V call is TRBV6-5, the J call TRBJ1-6; the match to TRBD1 covers 9 bases. CDR3 size: 14 residues. Germline V gene sequence: CDR1 MNHEY, CDR2 SVGAGI. V dropped 2 bases and J dropped 10; count of bases not matched to a gene: 3. CDR3 region: CASSYRQGESPLHF. CDR3 DNA sequence: TGTGCCAGCAGTTACAGACAGGGGGAATCACCCCTCCACTTT.

V is TRBV25-1 and J is TRBJ1-4; 8 bases match TRBD1. Germline CDR1 reads MGHDK; CDR2 reads SYGVNS. V was clipped by 4 bases and J by 0 bases; unmatched bases: 4. The CDR3 sequence is 16 residues long. DNA for the CDR3: TGTGCCAGCAGTGGACAGGGGCCTTCAACTAATGAAAAACTGTTTTTT. Translated: CASSGQGPSTNEKLFF.

The CDR3 reads CASSLDPPGQGVQETQYF. The DNA for the CDR3 is TGTGCCAGCAGCTTGGACCCTCCGGGACAGGGGGTTCAAGAGACCCAGTACTTC. The chain links TRBV5-4 to TRBJ2-5, with TRBD1 identical over 11 bases. The CDR3 is 18 amino acids. V trimming: 0 bases; J trimming: 2 bases; junction bases outside the gene matches: 9. The germline V gene encodes CDR1 SGHNT and CDR2 YYREEE (reference sequence).

This chain connects TRBV7-3 to TRBJ2-5, with 9 bases lining up with TRBD2. The CDR3 is 14 residues long. CDR1 and CDR2 from the germline V gene are SGHTA and FQGTGA. The J segment lost 7 bases and the V segment lost 2 bases, leaving 5 bases of the junction unmatched. The CDR3 DNA reads TGTGCCAGCAGCTTATCTAGCGGGGAACGGACCCAGTACTTC. Translating gives CASSLSSGERTQYF.

The CDR3 DNA follows: TGTGCCAGCAGTATGGGACAGCCTCATGAAAAACTGTTTTTT. It specifies CASSMGQPHEKLFF. This chain uses TRBV6-5 with TRBJ1-4, with TRBD1 matching 7 bases. CDR1 and CDR2 from the germline V gene are MNHEY and SVGAGI. V lost 5 bases, J lost 6 bases, and 6 bases stayed unmatched. The CDR3 is made up of 14 amino acids.

V and J are TRBV4-1 and TRBJ1-1; TRBD1 agrees at 7 bases. The CDR3 sequence is 15 residues long. The V gene's germline CDR1 is MGHRA and CDR2 YSYEKL. Losses at the gene ends were 2 bases for V and 1 base for J; bases not matched to a gene: 4. CDR3 loop: CASSQPRTGNTEAFF. The CDR3 DNA reads as TGCGCCAGCAGCCAACCAAGGACAGGGAACACTGAAGCTTTCTTT.

The chain recombines TRBV6-5 with TRBJ1-2, with TRBD1 matching over 7 bases. The CDR3 sequence is 14 residues long. Germline CDR1 and CDR2: MNHEY and SVGAGI. With 0 bases clipped from V and 8 bases from J, the junction kept 6 bases outside the gene matches. The CDR3 region has the DNA TGTGCCAGCAGTTACTCAGACAGGGCAGGAGGCTACACCTTC. Its protein product is CASSYSDRAGGYTF.

V is TRBV6-6 and J is TRBJ1-6, with unresolved D. CDR1 and CDR2 from the germline V gene are MNHNY and SVGAGI (reference sequence). This CDR3 has 11 residues. The V end was cut by 6 bases, the J end by 15 bases, with 12 bases between. The CDR3 nucleotides read TGTGCCAGCAGACAGACCGAGGTCCTCCACTTT. Amino acid sequence: CASRQTEVLHF.

This chain uses TRBV30 with TRBJ1-1; D is perhaps TRBD1 (6 bases). Per germline, CDR1 GTSNPN and CDR2 SVGIG (reference sequence). V shed 2 bases and J shed 11 bases, with 18 bases lying between them. The CDR3 runs to 13 residues. The CDR3 is CAWSPGQSTGAFF. CDR3 DNA sequence: TGTGCCTGGAGTCCGGGACAATCTACGGGGGCTTTCTTT.

This clone has at least ten counts. This chain uses TRBV9 with TRBJ1-6; D is possibly TRBD1 (6 bases). The CDR3 totals 14 residues. The germline V and J ends were trimmed by 7 bases and 6 bases, with 14 bases remaining between them. Per the germline V gene, CDR1 is SGDLS and CDR2 is YYNGEE. The CDR3 is CASQKGQLNSPLHF. The DNA for the CDR3 is TGTGCCAGCCAAAAAGGACAGCTTAATTCACCCCTCCACTTT.

V is TRBV5-1 and J is TRBJ2-1; 13 nucleotides line up with TRBD2. Germline V gives CDR1 SGHRS, CDR2 YFSETQ. J lost 7 bases, V lost 3 bases, and 4 bases had no gene match. The CDR3 covers 15 residues. CDR3 DNA: TGCGCCAGCAGCTCGGGACTAGCGGGGACGAATGAGCAGTTCTTC. Protein sequence: CASSSGLAGTNEQFF.

The chain is built from TRBV30 and TRBJ2-7; D gene uncertain. Germline loops: CDR1 GTSNPN, CDR2 SVGIG (reference sequence). The CDR3 has 12 amino acids. V lost 0 bases and J lost 10, with 13 bases in between. The CDR3, as DNA: TGTGCCTGGAGTGTACAGCTTGCGCCTCAGTACTTC. Translating gives CAWSVQLAPQYF.

The rearrangement links TRBV11-2 to TRBJ1-1, with unresolved D. V gave up 4 bases and J gave up 1 base, with 7 bases separating them. The CDR3 loop spans 13 amino acids. The V gene's germline CDR1 is SGHAT and CDR2 FQNNGV. DNA of the CDR3: TGTGCCAGCAGCTCATCCAAGAACACTGAAGCTTTCTTT. This translates into CASSSSKNTEAFF.